This TCR beta chain is drawn from a study of shared clonotypes between healthy human individuals. CDR3 length: 16 amino acids. Germline V gene data show CDR1 as MGHRA and CDR2 as YSYEKL. The V gene end was trimmed by 1 base and the J gene end by 2 bases; junction bases not matched to a gene: 1. Assay used: immunoSEQ multiplex PCR; TCRdb lists only in-frame clones, some missing. The sample yields under 1,100,000 clones, 75% to 80% seen once. The genes are TRBV4-1 and TRBJ1-5; 11 nucleotides match TRBD1. This receptor was taken from a man aged 18 to 30 in good health. Some clones in this sample may be carry-over from other donors' samples. Sequences were obtained from memory CD4+ T cells from PBMCs. Subset denoted: CD45RA-negative fraction. CDR3 residues: CASSQAGQGGNQPQHF. Here the CDR3 DNA reads TGCGCCAGCAGCCAAGCGGGACAGGGGGGCAATCAGCCCCAGCATTTT.